By share, the clone carrying this T cell receptor (beta chain) ranks as medium-sized. This sample also contains other DNA sequences that code for the same CDR3. The CDR3 contains 11 residues. V lost 3 bases and J lost 3, with 5 bases in between. From germline, CDR1 is DFQATT and CDR2 SNEGSKA (reference sequence). This sample stems from a study of preoperative IRX-2 immunotherapy in early breast cancer. Treatment of the sample: preoperative locoregional IRX-2 cytokine immunotherapy. Samples came from a phase Ib trial of preoperative locoregional IRX-2 cytokine immunotherapy. The repertoire was sequenced with immunoSEQ multiplex PCR; TCRdb's copy has only in-frame clones and lacks some. The sample holds 30,000 to 35,000 clones, 90% to 95% seen once.

The TCR sequence derives from a human donor with breast cancer. This material was collected from a patient treated with IRX-2 immunotherapy. J is TRBJ1-1 and V is TRBV20-1; the D is unclear. CDR3 sequence reads: CSASTDTEAFF. The CDR3 DNA sequence: TGCAGTGCTAGTACGGACACTGAAGCTTTCTTT.